This T cell receptor beta chain appears in the sequencing data of a study of CD8 T cells in ankylosing spondylitis. Findings and limits, study-wide: A CD8+ phenotype characterized the disease-linked clones, which were relatively rare in peripheral blood.

Trimming stripped 11 bases from V and 4 bases from J, with 14 bases between. CDR3 length: 13 amino acids. This clonotype was recorded at least ten times. As yet, its antigen is unknown. One entry per CDR3 protein results from TCRdb running MiXCR on the 5' RACE reads. The sample lists about 250,000 distinct CDR3 sequences, roughly a quarter occurring once. The genes are TRBV12-3 or TRBV12-4 and TRBJ2-2; tentative D call: TRBD2 (6 bases). Sequenced: blood, either unsorted or a sorted T cell fraction (not recorded which). This TCR was recovered from a male donor with ankylosing spondylitis or in good health (not recorded which). In nucleotides, the CDR3 is TGTGCCGCAGGAGGGCCTGGCACCGGGGAGCTGTTTTTT. It translates to CAAGGPGTGELFF.